Below, 29 T cell receptor beta chains from the same sample are listed, as sequenced in a study of blood T cell repertoires in COVID-19. Sequenced by immunoSEQ multiplex PCR; TCRdb stores in-frame clones only, minus some. The repertoire includes 300,000 to 350,000 clones, roughly 87% of them detected once, and roughly a tenth sits in the top ten. Input material: peripheral blood. The receptor source for this set is a man aged 30 to 45 with COVID-19, enrolled during active disease.

With regard to this clone: The same CDR3 can be traced to other DNA sequences in this sample. This chain uses TRBV19 with TRBJ1-4, with 9 bases that match TRBD1. The germline gives CDR1 LNHDA, CDR2 SQIVND (reference sequence). J was trimmed by 0 bases and V by 8 bases; bases with no gene match: 4. The CDR3 runs 15 residues. This CDR3 is CASGDRGTTNEKLFF. Written as DNA, the CDR3 is TGTGCCAGTGGAGACAGGGGGACAACTAATGAAAAACTGTTTTTT.

This clone was observed a few times. The chain links TRBV2 to TRBJ1-4; TRBD1 aligns across 7 bases. The V segment lost 6 bases and the J segment 5 bases; nucleotides outside the gene matches: 3. The V gene's germline CDR1 is SNHLY and CDR2 FYNNEI. The CDR3 covers 13 residues. CDR3 loop: CASRSTGNEKLFF. CDR3 sequence (DNA): TGTGCCAGCAGATCGACAGGGAATGAAAAACTGTTTTTT.

The chain carries TRBV7-9 and TRBJ2-1, with 10 bases fitting TRBD1. The ends lost 5 bases at V and 7 bases at J; junction bases unmatched: 20. Germline CDR1 reads SEHNR; CDR2 reads FQNEAQ (reference sequence). The CDR3 is 19 residues long. Written as DNA, the CDR3 is TGTGCCAGCAGCCCCCTCTTCCTTTCCGGGACAGGGGTGGGAAATGAGCAGTTCTTC. It yields the protein CASSPLFLSGTGVGNEQFF.

This clone was found a few times. This chain joins TRBV5-6 and TRBJ1-2, with TRBD1 matching over 7 bases. V lost 4 bases to trimming and J lost 2 bases; unmatched junction nucleotides: 11. CDR1 is SGHDT, CDR2 YYEEEE, per germline. The CDR3 covers 16 residues. CDR3 region: CASSATGTAVNYGYTF. The CDR3 DNA follows: TGTGCCAGCAGCGCTACCGGGACAGCCGTCAACTATGGCTACACCTTC.

The V and J genes are TRBV5-1 and TRBJ1-1, with D tentatively TRBD1 (6 bases). The V gene lost 4 bases and the J gene lost 1 base, with 11 bases spanning the gap. The CDR3 has 14 residues. Germline loops: CDR1 SGHRS, CDR2 YFSETQ. CDR3 amino acids: CASSIRTENTEAFF. The CDR3, as DNA: TGCGCCAGCAGCATACGGACAGAGAACACTGAAGCTTTCTTT.

The chain carries TRBV7-2 and TRBJ1-2; D is perhaps TRBD1 (6 bases). The CDR3 consists of 13 residues. The germline V and J ends were trimmed by 4 bases and 7 bases, with 13 bases remaining between them. Germline V CDR1 and CDR2: SGHTA, FQGNSA. CDR3 coding DNA: TGTGCCAGCAGCTCCAACTACAGGGTTGGCTACACCTTC. This gives the protein CASSSNYRVGYTF.

The chain recombines TRBV11-2 with TRBJ2-5; a weak D match, TRBD1 (6 bases). Germline assignment: CDR1 SGHAT and CDR2 FQNNGV. The CDR3 consists of 13 residues. V lost 3 bases, J lost 5 bases, and 10 bases lay in between. CDR3 in amino acids: CASSFEGEETQYF. For the CDR3, the DNA is TGTGCCAGCAGCTTTGAGGGGGAGGAGACCCAGTACTTC.

The rearrangement uses TRBV18 and TRBJ2-4; possible D gene TRBD2, 6 bases. The CDR3 runs to 16 residues. The germline V gene has CDR1 KGHSH and CDR2 LQKENI. Trimming removed 3 bases from V and 0 bases from J, with 12 bases in between. CDR3 in DNA: TGTGCCAGCTCACCCCCGGGACTGCTAGCCAAAAACATTCAGTACTTC. Translated: CASSPPGLLAKNIQYF.

The V and J genes are TRBV5-1 and TRBJ2-1, with 8 bases lining up with TRBD2. The V gene end was trimmed by 4 bases and the J gene end by 4 bases; junction bases not matched to a gene: 7. Germline-derived CDR1 and CDR2 are SGHRS and YFSETQ. This CDR3 has 15 residues. The CDR3 is CASSRTSGGYNEQFF. The CDR3 DNA reads as TGCGCCAGCAGCCGGACGAGCGGGGGATACAATGAGCAGTTCTTC.

Here the CDR3 reads CASSEFAAGANVLTF. The CDR3 bases are TGTGCCAGCAGTGAATTCGCGGCTGGGGCCAACGTCCTGACTTTC. The genes are TRBV6-1 and TRBJ2-6, with D uncertain. Germline-derived CDR1 and CDR2 are MNHNS and SASEGT. This CDR3 is 15 amino acids long. The germline V and J ends were trimmed by 2 bases and 2 bases, with 7 bases remaining between them.

The chain couples TRBV6-5 to TRBJ2-7, with 7 bases aligning to TRBD1. CDR1 MNHEY and CDR2 SVGAGI come from the germline V gene. Germline trimming cut 8 bases from V and 3 bases from J; bases unmatched to any gene: 13. The CDR3 has 15 residues. CDR3 amino acids: CASQNYRGDLYEQYF. Here the CDR3 DNA reads TGTGCCAGCCAGAATTACAGGGGCGATCTCTACGAGCAGTACTTC.

This sequence joins TRBV29-1 and TRBJ1-2; a weak D match, TRBD1 (5 bases). Trimming removed 4 bases at V and 7 bases at J, with 16 bases between. Per the germline V gene, CDR1 is SQVTM and CDR2 is ANQGSEA. CDR3 length: 13 residues. CDR3 in amino acids: CSVGDSLGSGYTF. For the CDR3, the DNA is TGCAGCGTTGGGGACTCCCTAGGTTCTGGCTACACCTTC.

J is TRBJ1-2 and V is TRBV30; 8 positions agree with TRBD1. The CDR3 is 14 residues long. From germline, CDR1 is GTSNPN and CDR2 SVGIG (reference sequence). V was clipped by 1 base and J by 4 bases; unmatched bases: 5. Written as DNA, the CDR3 is TGTGCCTGGAGTGCGGACAGGGCCCTCTATGGCTACACCTTC. Its protein product is CAWSADRALYGYTF.

The rearrangement uses TRBV7-2 and TRBJ1-1; D may be TRBD1 (5 bases). CDR1 SGHTA and CDR2 FQGNSA come from the germline V gene. The CDR3 length is 14 residues. V lost 3 bases, J lost 1 base, and 9 bases lay in between. CDR3 bases: TGTGCCAGCAGCTTGGCCACAGGGAACACTGAAGCTTTCTTT. The encoded protein is CASSLATGNTEAFF.

V usage is TRBV9 and J usage is TRBJ2-3; 9 positions agree with TRBD1. The junction had 4 bases not matched to a gene; V was cut back by 5 bases and J by 12 bases. There are 11 residues in the CDR3. CDR1 and CDR2 from the germline V gene are SGDLS and YYNGEE. CDR3 protein: CASRGDREQYF. The CDR3 DNA is TGTGCCAGCAGAGGGGACAGGGAACAGTATTTT.

V is TRBV18 and J is TRBJ2-2; D possibly corresponds to TRBD1 (5 bases). Trimming removed 5 bases from V and 4 bases from J, with 17 bases in between. The V gene's germline CDR1 is KGHSH and CDR2 LQKENI. The CDR3 is 16 amino acids. The DNA of the CDR3 is TGTGCCAGCTCAAACCTCAGGGAATTGGGCACCGGGGAGCTGTTTTTT. Protein product: CASSNLRELGTGELFF.

The chain couples TRBV19 to TRBJ1-1; the D gene is possibly TRBD1 (6 bases). CDR3 length: 14 residues. CDR1 and CDR2 from the germline V gene are LNHDA and SQIVND (reference sequence). The V end lost 11 bases, the J end lost 5 bases, and 21 bases lay between the germline ends. The CDR3 loop reads CASSDWAGETEAFF. The DNA for the CDR3 is TGTGCCTCTTCGGACTGGGCAGGGGAAACTGAAGCTTTCTTT.

The V gene is TRBV7-2, the J gene TRBJ1-1; D possibly corresponds to TRBD1 (5 bases). Germline V gene lookup returns CDR1 SGHTA and CDR2 FQGNSA. V was trimmed by 1 base and J by 4 bases, leaving 10 bases between them. The CDR3 consists of 14 residues. This CDR3 is CASSLGYGGTEAFF. DNA for the CDR3: TGTGCCAGCAGCTTAGGATACGGGGGCACTGAAGCTTTCTTT.

The rearrangement joins TRBV4-1 to TRBJ2-7, with 9 bases aligning to TRBD1. This CDR3 has 16 residues. Germline V gives CDR1 MGHRA, CDR2 YSYEKL. J was trimmed by 3 bases and V by 1 base; bases with no gene match: 7. DNA for the CDR3: TGCGCCAGCAGCCAAGTGAGTGCGACAGGGGGCTACGAGCAGTACTTC. This encodes CASSQVSATGGYEQYF.

The gene calls are TRBV7-9 and TRBJ2-7; the D is unclear. Trimming stripped 4 bases from V and 1 base from J, with 8 bases between. Per germline, CDR1 SEHNR and CDR2 FQNEAQ (reference sequence). CDR3 size: 13 residues. The CDR3 DNA reads as TGTGCCAGCAGCTCAGGCGAGTCCTACGAGCAGTACTTC. It codes for CASSSGESYEQYF.

The V and J genes are TRBV6-5 and TRBJ1-2, with D uncertain. Germline CDR1 and CDR2: MNHEY and SVGAGI. This CDR3 region has 13 residues. With 6 bases removed from V and 2 bases from J, the gap between germline ends came to 10 bases. CDR3 amino acids: CASSRSANYGYTF. The CDR3 DNA reads TGTGCCAGCAGCCGTTCAGCGAACTATGGCTACACCTTC.

The chain employs TRBV6-4 and TRBJ1-2, with 7 bases aligning to TRBD1. Germline-derived CDR1 and CDR2 are MRHNA and SNTAGT. The CDR3 covers 14 residues. Trimming cost V 4 bases and J 8 bases; bases outside gene matches: 10. The DNA of the CDR3 is TGTGCCAGCAGTGCCGAGGACAGGTCTGGCGGCTACACCTTC. It encodes CASSAEDRSGGYTF.

The chain uses TRBV27 and TRBJ1-2; 7 nucleotides agree with TRBD1. The V segment lost 5 bases and the J segment 1 base; nucleotides outside the gene matches: 7. The CDR3 covers 15 residues. Germline-derived CDR1 and CDR2 are MNHEY and SMNVEV (reference sequence). The CDR3 reads CASSRGTAFNYGYTF. The DNA for the CDR3 is TGTGCCAGCAGTCGCGGGACAGCCTTTAACTATGGCTACACCTTC.

The chain employs TRBV28 and TRBJ2-7; 7 nucleotides agree with TRBD2. Looked up from germline, CDR1 is MDHEN and CDR2 is SYDVKM. This CDR3 has 17 amino acids. The V segment lost 5 bases and the J segment 0 bases; nucleotides outside the gene matches: 13. The CDR3 nucleotides read TGTGCCAGCAGTCTTCAACCTCTAGCGGTGAGCTCCTACGAGCAGTACTTC. Residues: CASSLQPLAVSSYEQYF.

The CDR3, as DNA: TGTGCCAGCAGTGGGGCTAGGGGTGGAGTACACGATGAGCAGTTCTTC. Amino acids: CASSGARGGVHDEQFF. This chain connects TRBV28 to TRBJ2-1; tentatively, D is TRBD1 (5 bases). Per the germline V gene, CDR1 is MDHEN and CDR2 is SYDVKM. Trimming cost V 5 bases and J 8 bases, with 22 bases left between them. The CDR3 totals 16 residues.

The V and J genes are TRBV6-5 and TRBJ1-5; 12 bases are shared with TRBD1. Unmatched junction bases numbered 4, after V lost 6 bases and J lost 7 bases. The germline V gene has CDR1 MNHEY and CDR2 SVGAGI. CDR3 length: 14 amino acids. CDR3 bases: TGTGCCAGCAGGGGGACAGGGGGCCACCAGCCCCAGCATTTT. Its translation: CASRGTGGHQPQHF.

This clone came up once. The junction does not match germline at one end; this may be a read error. The rearrangement links TRBV4-1 to TRBJ2-7; tentative D call: TRBD1 (5 bases). The CDR3 consists of 17 residues. Germline V lookup: CDR1 MGHRA, CDR2 YSYEKL. The CDR3 protein is CASSEDMFGQGNGEQYF. The CDR3 coding sequence is TGCGCCAGCAGCGAAGATATGTTCGGGCAGGGCAATGGCGAGCAGTACTTC.

The chain has TRBV6-1 and TRBJ2-3, with 15 bases identical to TRBD2. After removal of 4 bases from V and 1 base from J, the junction contained 9 bases not matched to a gene. Per the germline V gene, CDR1 is MNHNS and CDR2 is SASEGT. This CDR3 comprises 19 residues. The CDR3 coding sequence is TGTGCCAGCAGTGGGCGTCTCGGACTAGCGGGGGGGGGCACAGATACGCAGTATTTT. This gives the protein CASSGRLGLAGGGTDTQYF.

The V gene is TRBV24-1, the J gene TRBJ2-3; D may be TRBD2 (6 bases). Germline-derived CDR1 and CDR2 are KGHDR and SFDVKD. The germline V and J ends were trimmed by 5 bases and 5 bases, with 16 bases remaining between them. CDR3 length equals 15 residues. The CDR3 is CATSASGRGGDTQYF. CDR3 nucleotide sequence: TGTGCCACCAGTGCGTCAGGACGGGGAGGAGATACGCAGTATTTT.